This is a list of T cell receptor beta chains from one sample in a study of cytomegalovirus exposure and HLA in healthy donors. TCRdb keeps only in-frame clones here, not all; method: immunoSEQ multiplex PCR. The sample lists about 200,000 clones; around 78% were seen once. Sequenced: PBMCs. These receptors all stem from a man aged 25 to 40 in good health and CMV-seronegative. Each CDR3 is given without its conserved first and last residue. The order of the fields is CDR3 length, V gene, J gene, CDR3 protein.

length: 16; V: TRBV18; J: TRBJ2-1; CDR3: ASSPTISSGSNYNEQF
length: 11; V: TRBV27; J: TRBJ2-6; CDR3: ASSPFGANVLT
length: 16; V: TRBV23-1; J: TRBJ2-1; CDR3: ASSYPRGGRCFYNEQF
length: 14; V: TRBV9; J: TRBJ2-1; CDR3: ASSVEEAGGYNEQF
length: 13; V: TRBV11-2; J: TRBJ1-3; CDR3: ASSGLRGSGNTIY
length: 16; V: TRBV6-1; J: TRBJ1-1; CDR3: ASSETFLAGGGDTEAF
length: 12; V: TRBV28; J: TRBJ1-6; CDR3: ASSLPRGYSPLH
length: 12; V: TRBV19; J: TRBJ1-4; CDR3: ASSIRGANEKLF
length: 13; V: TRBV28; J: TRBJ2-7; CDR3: ASSYPGLAGDEQY
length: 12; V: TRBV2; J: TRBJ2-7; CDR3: ASIPASPSGEQY
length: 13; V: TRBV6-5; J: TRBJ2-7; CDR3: ASSYSQGFIYEQY
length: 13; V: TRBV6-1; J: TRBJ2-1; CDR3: ASSELAGGVNEQF
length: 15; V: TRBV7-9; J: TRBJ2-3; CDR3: ASSLGGLAGVPDTQY
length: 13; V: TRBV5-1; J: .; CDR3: ASSPGGLSSYEQY
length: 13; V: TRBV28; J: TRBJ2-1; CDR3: ASSFISGGYNEQF